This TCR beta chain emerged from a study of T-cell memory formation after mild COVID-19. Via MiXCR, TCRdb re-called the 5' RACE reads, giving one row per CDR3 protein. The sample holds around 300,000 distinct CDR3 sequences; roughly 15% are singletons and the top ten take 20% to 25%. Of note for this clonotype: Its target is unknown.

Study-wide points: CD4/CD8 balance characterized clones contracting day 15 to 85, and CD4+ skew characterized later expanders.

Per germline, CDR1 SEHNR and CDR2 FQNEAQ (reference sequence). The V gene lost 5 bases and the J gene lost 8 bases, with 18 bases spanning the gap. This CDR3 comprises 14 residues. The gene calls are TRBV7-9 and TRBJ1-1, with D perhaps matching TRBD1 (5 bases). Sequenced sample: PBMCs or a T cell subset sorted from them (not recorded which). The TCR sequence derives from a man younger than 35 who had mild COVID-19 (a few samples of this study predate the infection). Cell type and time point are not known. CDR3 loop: CASSPIGGAGEAFF. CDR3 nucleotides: TGTGCCAGCAGCCCCATTGGCGGGGCTGGGGAAGCTTTCTTT.